This TCR beta chain was recorded in a study of T cell changes during pregnancy in multiple sclerosis. Some clones are missing from TCRdb's copy, which holds only in-frame ones; the method was immunoSEQ multiplex PCR. This sample has 95,000 to 150,000 clones, with about 94% found just once. The CDR3 covers 15 residues. From germline, CDR1 is KGHSH and CDR2 LQKENI. With 8 bases clipped from V and 4 bases from J, the junction kept 12 bases outside the gene matches. The sequencing used peripheral blood, collected before pregnancy. The receptor's source is a female donor with multiple sclerosis, enrolled in a pregnancy study. The chain has TRBV18 and TRBJ1-2; TRBD1 agrees at 8 bases. This CDR3 reads CASRSTGALAYGYTF. The CDR3 nucleotides are TGTGCCAGCCGCTCGACAGGGGCCCTCGCCTATGGCTACACCTTC.